This paragraph reports one T cell receptor (beta chain). Antigen specificity is unknown. Mismatch with germline at one junction end may stem from a read error. These data originate in a study of cytomegalovirus exposure and HLA in healthy donors. Study findings and constraints: In a later analysis, TCR beta V- and J-gene trimming was associated with a missense DCLRE1C variant. Available immune exposure information covered CMV serostatus only. Later examination showed HLA-associated TCR beta chains had greater clonal expansion than equally common others. Certain sequence variants were highly shared and formed a cluster, and this cluster was likely a sequencing artifact.

The V gene's germline CDR1 is SEHNR and CDR2 FQNEAQ (reference sequence). The CDR3 is 12 residues long. PCR primers comprised 60 Vbeta and 13 Jbeta primers. The protocol was immunoSEQ multiplex PCR, while the TCRdb copy is restricted to in-frame clones and leaves out a portion. This repertoire shows approximately 85,000 clones, 60% to 75% found once; its top ten account for 11%. This chain joins TRBV7-9 and TRBJ1-2; D not certain. This clonotype originated in a woman aged 40-49 years in good health and CMV-seropositive. Sequenced sample: PBMCs. The CDR3 DNA sequence: TGTTCCAGCAGCTACGACTTGAGTGGCTACACCTTC. Protein sequence: CSSSYDLSGYTF.